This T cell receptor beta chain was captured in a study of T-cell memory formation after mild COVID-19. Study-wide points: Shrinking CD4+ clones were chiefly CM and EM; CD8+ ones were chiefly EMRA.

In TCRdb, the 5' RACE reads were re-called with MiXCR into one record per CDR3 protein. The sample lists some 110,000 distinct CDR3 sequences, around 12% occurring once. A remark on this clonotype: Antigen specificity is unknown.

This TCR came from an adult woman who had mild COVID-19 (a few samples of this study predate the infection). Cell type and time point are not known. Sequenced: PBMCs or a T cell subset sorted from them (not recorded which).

The CDR3 DNA is TGCGCCAGCAGCCAAGATGCACAGGGGAAGTTAGATACGCAGTATTTT. Its translation is CASSQDAQGKLDTQYF. The J gene is TRBJ2-3, the V gene TRBV4-3; TRBD1 matches at 7 bases. Germline V gives CDR1 LGHNA, CDR2 YSLEER. The CDR3 loop spans 16 amino acids. With 0 bases clipped from V and 5 bases from J, the junction kept 8 bases outside the gene matches.